This record concerns one T cell receptor beta chain sequence. This sample was taken from a study of blood T cell repertoires in COVID-19. Looking at the study overall: Sites in the United States, Italy and Spain provided acute and convalescent COVID-19 samples. The cDNA or gDNA used as material had been derived from T cells, B-cell-depleted T cells, or PBMCs.

Authors' processing steps: Nucleated cell number was recorded as an estimate derived from reference gene primer amplification. TCRdb's copy holds only in-frame clones and misses some; the assay was immunoSEQ multiplex PCR. V and J calls and clone size are given by that table; D and trimming were obtained from the DNA. The sample records about 150,000 clones, 60% to 80% being singletons. The CDR3 covers 16 residues. CDR1 is SGDLS, CDR2 YYNGEE, per germline. Germline trimming cut 3 bases from V and 8 bases from J; bases unmatched to any gene: 13. The sequenced material came from peripheral blood. This chain links TRBV9 with TRBJ2-1; 8 bases are a match to TRBD2. This clonotype was sampled from a man over 45 with active or convalescent COVID-19. In DNA form, the CDR3 reads TGTGCCAGCAGCGCAGCCGGGACTAGAGTTTATCATGAGCAGTTCTTC. Its translation is CASSAAGTRVYHEQFF.